This TCR beta chain was identified in a study of CD8 T cells in Susac syndrome. A word on this clonotype: Its antigen is as yet unknown.

There are 14 residues in the CDR3. CDR1 SGHTA and CDR2 FQGNSA come from the germline V gene. Between the trimmed V and J ends, which lost 0 bases and 2 bases, there was a span of 8 bases. Sequencing targeted TCR beta in T cells from blood (CD8+ and CD4+). Negative isolation yielded CD8+ and CD4+ T cells; FACS enriched TEMRA cells. An input of roughly 0.5 to 1 ug of RNA was subjected to reverse transcription using random hexamers. The CDR3 of TCR beta was amplified by immunoSEQ multiplex PCR across 54 Vbeta and 13 Jbeta. TCRdb recomputed calls from the immunoSEQ multiplex PCR reads with MiXCR, one row per CDR3 protein. The sample comprises some 100,000 distinct CDR3 sequences, 90% to 95% of which are singletons, and just under 0.095% rests with the top ten. Findings and limits, study-wide: It was acknowledged by the study that relatively few individuals were included in its TCR sequencing and HLA analysis.

V is TRBV7-2 and J is TRBJ2-7; no clear D gene. The source of this sequence is a human donor with multiple sclerosis. Sequenced input: CD4+ T cells from PBMCs. The chain's CDR3 is CASSLAAGAYEQYF. Written as DNA, the CDR3 is TGTGCCAGCAGCTTAGCGGCAGGTGCCTACGAGCAGTACTTC.